This TCR beta chain was found in a study of cytomegalovirus exposure and HLA in healthy donors. On the study more broadly: Among the roughly 400 genotyped donors, 65% to 85% were placed in the Caucasian-associated ancestry cluster.

The PCR made use of 60 Vbeta and 13 Jbeta primers. The repertoire was sequenced with immunoSEQ multiplex PCR; TCRdb's copy has only in-frame clones and lacks some. The sample has about 200,000 clones, approximately 80% seen once. V gave up 5 bases and J gave up 4 bases, with 18 bases separating them. The CDR3 has 16 residues. Per the germline V gene, CDR1 is SGHTA and CDR2 is FQGNSA. Sequenced: PBMCs. This sequence originates from a boy younger than 10 in good health and CMV-seronegative. This chain joins TRBV7-2 and TRBJ2-1; maybe TRBD2 (6 bases). This chain's CDR3 is CASSHKVGLYYNEQFF. CDR3 coding DNA: TGTGCCAGCAGCCACAAGGTGGGACTTTATTACAATGAGCAGTTCTTC.